The clone carrying this T cell receptor (beta chain) was detected many times. Its target is not known. Per the germline V gene, CDR1 is LNHDA and CDR2 is SQIVND (reference sequence). Trimming cost V 0 bases and J 2 bases, with 7 bases left between them. The CDR3 extends over 14 amino acids. TCRdb re-derived calls from the multiplex PCR reads in MiXCR, one entry per CDR3 protein. The sample includes approximately 300,000 distinct CDR3 sequences, around 30% seen only once; the top ten take 1.1%. This specimen belongs to a study of breast tumors, draining lymph nodes, adjacent tissues. General study findings and limits: That most tumor T cells come from lymph nodes remained unproven. The data were judged consistent with most tumor T cells coming from lymph node and expanding in tumor. Tumor TCR diversity was below lymph nodes but above nontumor tissue.

Breast cancer patients provided tissue from their axillary draining lymph nodes. The specimen was axillary lymph node tissue. The receptor comes from a female donor with breast cancer. Some clones in this sample may be carry-over from other donors' samples. J is TRBJ1-2 and V is TRBV19; possibly TRBD1 for D (5 bases). The CDR3 region has the DNA TGTGCCAGTAGTATAGATTCAGGGAACTATGGCTACACCTTC. This encodes CASSIDSGNYGYTF.